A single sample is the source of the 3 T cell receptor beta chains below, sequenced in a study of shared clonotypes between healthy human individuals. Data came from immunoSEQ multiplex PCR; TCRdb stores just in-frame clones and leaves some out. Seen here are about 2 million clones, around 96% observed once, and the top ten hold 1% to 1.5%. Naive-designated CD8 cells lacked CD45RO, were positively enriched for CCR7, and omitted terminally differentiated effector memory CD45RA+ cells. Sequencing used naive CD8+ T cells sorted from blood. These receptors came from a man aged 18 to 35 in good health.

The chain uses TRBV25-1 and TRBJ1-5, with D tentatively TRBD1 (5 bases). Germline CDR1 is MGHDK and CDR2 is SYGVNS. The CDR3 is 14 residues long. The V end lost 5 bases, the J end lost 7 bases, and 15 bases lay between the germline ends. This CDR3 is CASSPTEADQPQHF. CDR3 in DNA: TGTGCCAGCAGTCCGACAGAAGCGGACCAGCCCCAGCATTTT.

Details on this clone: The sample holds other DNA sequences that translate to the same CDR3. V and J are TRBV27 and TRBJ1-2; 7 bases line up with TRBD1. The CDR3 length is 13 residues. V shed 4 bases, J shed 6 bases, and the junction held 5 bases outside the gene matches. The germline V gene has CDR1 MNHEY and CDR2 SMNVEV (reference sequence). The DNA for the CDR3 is TGTGCCAGCAGTTGGACAGGCAAAGATGGCTACACCTTC. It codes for CASSWTGKDGYTF.

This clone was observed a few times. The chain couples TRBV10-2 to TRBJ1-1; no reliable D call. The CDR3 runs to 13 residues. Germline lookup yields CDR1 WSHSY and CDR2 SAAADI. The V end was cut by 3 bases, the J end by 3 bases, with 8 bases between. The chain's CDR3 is CASSEGQHTEAFF. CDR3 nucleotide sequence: TGCGCCAGCAGTGAAGGCCAGCACACTGAAGCTTTCTTT.